This T cell receptor beta chain is drawn from a study of sequential checkpoint blockade in melanoma. Study as a whole: Arm A got nivolumab then ipilimumab; arm B the reverse, 1:1.

CDR1 and CDR2 from the germline V gene are MDHEN and SYDVKM. Trimming at V came to 5 bases and at J to 6 bases, leaving 10 bases not matched to a gene. CDR3 length: 14 amino acids. This table comes from immunoSEQ multiplex PCR, and its TCRdb copy is limited to in-frame clones, with some not included. Of 35,000 to 45,000 clones in the sample, 70% to 90% were seen once. A single count supports this clone. The sample's treatment: randomized to nivolumab then ipilimumab (arm A) or the reverse (arm B). The source was CD8+ T cells sorted from blood (inferred from file names), collected from a patient given nivolumab and ipilimumab in sequence. The source of this sequence is a human donor with melanoma. The chain links TRBV28 to TRBJ2-7; TRBD1 aligns across 7 bases. As DNA, the CDR3 is TGTGCCAGCAGTCCGCGACAGGGCGTCGGCGAGCAGTACTTC. This sequence encodes CASSPRQGVGEQYF.